This T cell receptor beta chain derives from a study of response to subunit inactivated influenza vaccine. Study-wide results and limits: The study's authors posited that every seasonal influenza vaccination enlists few new T cells.

V lost 3 bases to trimming and J lost 2 bases, with 9 bases between them. Germline V gives CDR1 MNHEY, CDR2 SMNVEV (reference sequence). The CDR3 totals 14 residues. Using its own MiXCR run on the RT-PCR reads, TCRdb lists one record per CDR3 protein. The sample contains 700,000 to 800,000 distinct CDR3 sequences, around 18% of which appear only once. On this clonotype itself: Antigen specificity is unknown.

Specimen: PBMCs from blood, collected 4 to 6 days after vaccination. This clonotype originated in a man aged 45-65 years who received an inactivated influenza vaccine. The chain employs TRBV27 and TRBJ2-3, with TRBD1 as a possible D gene (6 bases). The CDR3 DNA reads TGTGCCAGCAGTTTTCAGGGGTACACAGATACGCAGTATTTT. It specifies CASSFQGYTDTQYF.